The 21 T cell receptor beta chains presented below share a single source sample, sequenced in a study of T-cell reconstitution after alpha-beta-depleted transplantation in children. The TCRbeta library was prepared with unique molecular identifiers. Via MiXCR, TCRdb re-called the PCR reads, giving one row per CDR3 protein. The sample shows about 510,000 distinct CDR3 sequences, about 10% of them seen only once. Sequenced here: PBMCs, mostly from graft donor cells, sampled 180 days after TCRalphabeta/CD19-depleted stem cell transplant. The receptors come from a female patient under 10 years old who had a stem cell transplant for aplastic anemia, so the T cells may come from the graft donor.

This clonotype was recorded at least ten times. The chain has TRBV5-1 and TRBJ1-5, with 7 bases fitting TRBD1. CDR3 length equals 14 residues. Trimming took 4 bases from V and 9 from J; bases not matched to a gene: 10. Germline values: CDR1 SGHRS, CDR2 YFSETQ. The DNA of the CDR3 is TGCGCCAGCAGCCCGGGGACAGAAAGAGCGCCCCAGCATTTT. Translating it yields CASSPGTERAPQHF.

The chain recombines TRBV11-3 with TRBJ2-3; D is possibly TRBD1 (6 bases). V lost 5 bases and J 6 bases, leaving 15 bases between the germline ends. CDR1 and CDR2 (germline): SGHNT, YENEEA. This CDR3 has 14 residues. CDR3 sequence (DNA): TGTGCCAGCAGCCGCGGACAGCCTAGCGATACGCAGTATTTT. This encodes CASSRGQPSDTQYF.

This chain joins TRBV10-3 and TRBJ1-1; D may be TRBD1 (6 bases). This CDR3 has 14 residues. V was trimmed by 6 bases and J by 8 bases, leaving 19 bases between them. The V gene's germline CDR1 is ENHRY and CDR2 SYGVKD. The CDR3 reads CAIRERQEGSEAFF. DNA for the CDR3: TGTGCCATCAGGGAGAGACAGGAAGGTTCAGAAGCTTTCTTT.

This chain uses TRBV18 with TRBJ2-2, with TRBD1 matching 11 bases. CDR3 size: 18 residues. Germline CDR1 KGHSH, CDR2 LQKENI. With 1 base clipped from V and 9 bases from J, the junction kept 13 bases outside the gene matches. Here the CDR3 DNA reads TGTGCCAGCTCACCACGCGTTGCAGGACAGGGGGCGCATAGGGAGCTGTTTTTT. Amino acid sequence: CASSPRVAGQGAHRELFF.

Worth noting for this clonotype: A single base separates this from a much larger clone, so it may be a read error. The V call is TRBV5-1, the J call TRBJ2-1, with D possibly being TRBD1 or TRBD2 (5 bases each). Germline V lookup: CDR1 SGHRS, CDR2 YFSETQ. CDR3 size: 15 residues. V lost 2 bases, J lost 5 bases, and 14 bases lay in between. The CDR3 region is CASSFHRDHHNEQFF. Written as DNA, the CDR3 is TGCGCCAGCAGCTTCCACCGGGACCACCACAATGAGCAGTTCTTC. Full variable domain (remainder filled in from reference TRBV5-1 and TRBJ2-1): KAGVTQTPRYLIKTRGQQVTLSCSPISGHRSVSWYQQTPGQGLQFLFEYFSETQRNKGNFPGRFSGRQFSNSRSEMNVSTLELGDSALYLCASSFHRDHHNEQFFGPGTRLTVL.

This rearrangement joins TRBV19 to TRBJ1-1; possible D gene TRBD1, 6 bases. There are 14 residues in the CDR3. Per germline, CDR1 LNHDA and CDR2 SQIVND (reference sequence). Trimming took 5 bases from V and 5 from J, leaving 15 bases between them. CDR3 in amino acids: CASSLYTGNTEAFF. Written as DNA, the CDR3 is TGTGCCAGTAGTCTGTATACAGGGAATACTGAAGCTTTCTTT.

This clonotype was found many times. The chain is built from TRBV4-3 and TRBJ1-4; unclear D gene. CDR3 size: 16 residues. Germline assignment: CDR1 LGHNA and CDR2 YSLEER. Trimming removed 1 base at V and 5 bases at J, with 14 bases between. The CDR3 spells CASSQAPGGRNEKLFF. The CDR3 DNA follows: TGCGCCAGCAGCCAAGCCCCGGGCGGGAGGAATGAAAAACTGTTTTTT.

This chain connects TRBV6-2 or TRBV6-3 to TRBJ2-7, with 9 nucleotides matching TRBD1. This CDR3 region has 16 residues. Germline V gene sequence: CDR1 MNHEY, CDR2 SVGEGT. V shed 5 bases, J shed 0 bases, and the junction held 8 bases outside the gene matches. The CDR3 coding sequence is TGTGCCAGCAGTGGGAGGATGGGACAGGGCTCCTACGAGCAGTACTTC. Residues: CASSGRMGQGSYEQYF.

This clonotype was observed at least ten times. V gene TRBV5-1 combines with J gene TRBJ1-4, with no clear D. Germline CDR1 and CDR2: SGHRS and YFSETQ. The CDR3 totals 15 residues. The V gene lost 5 bases and the J gene lost 0 bases, with 11 bases spanning the gap. CDR3 in amino acids: CASRQRLATNEKLFF. CDR3 DNA: TGCGCCAGCAGACAGCGCCTTGCAACTAATGAAAAACTGTTTTTT.

This clonotype appeared many times. The chain recombines TRBV29-1 with TRBJ2-4; 11 bases agree with TRBD1. Germline V CDR1 and CDR2: SQVTM, ANQGSEA. CDR3 length: 14 residues. Losses at the gene ends were 3 bases for V and 5 bases for J; bases not matched to a gene: 3. The DNA for the CDR3 is TGCAGCGTTGATGGACAGGGGGCTGAAAACATTCAGTACTTC. It yields the protein CSVDGQGAENIQYF. Full variable domain (missing parts from reference TRBV29-1 and TRBJ2-4): SAVISQKPSRDICQRGTSLTIQCQVDSQVTMMFWYRQQPGQSLTLIATANQGSEATYESGFVIDKFPISRPNLTFSTLTVSNMSPEDSSIYLCSVDGQGAENIQYFGAGTRLSVL.

This chain joins TRBV13 and TRBJ2-5, with a possible D match to TRBD2 (6 bases). The length of the CDR3 is 15 residues. The V gene's germline CDR1 is PRHDT and CDR2 FYEKMQ (reference sequence). V was cut by 3 bases and J by 7 bases, with 18 bases left in between. The CDR3 DNA reads TGTGCCAGCAGCTTCAGGACTCCCGGGGGAGTGACCCAGTACTTC. Protein sequence: CASSFRTPGGVTQYF.

The sample holds many counts of this clonotype. This sequence joins TRBV6-2 or TRBV6-3 and TRBJ2-7; D unresolved. V lost 4 bases and J 6 bases, leaving 19 bases between the germline ends. Germline CDR1 is MNHEY and CDR2 is SVGEGT. This CDR3 comprises 15 residues. For the CDR3, the DNA is TGTGCCAGCAGTTCAAGCGCCGAGGAATCTTGCGAGCAGTACTTC. Translated, it gives CASSSSAEESCEQYF.

The chain links TRBV6-6 to TRBJ2-5, with D possibly TRBD2 on 5 matching bases. Trimming left V 2 bases short and J 4 bases short, with 5 bases between. The CDR3 runs 12 residues. Germline CDR1 reads MNHNY; CDR2 reads SVGAGI (reference sequence). The CDR3 loop reads CASSYEGETQYF. In DNA form, the CDR3 reads TGTGCCAGCAGTTACGAGGGAGAGACCCAGTACTTC.

This clonotype appeared a few times. The chain combines TRBV27 with TRBJ2-2; 8 nucleotides line up with TRBD1. This CDR3 contains 17 residues. The trim removed 1 base at V and 0 bases at J, leaving 4 bases unmatched. In germline, CDR1 is MNHEY, CDR2 SMNVEV (reference sequence). CDR3 amino acids: CASSLWDRPPNTGELFF. The CDR3 bases are TGTGCCAGCAGTTTATGGGACAGGCCTCCGAACACCGGGGAGCTGTTTTTT.

The V and J genes are TRBV7-2 and TRBJ2-1; D gene uncertain. V was shortened by 5 bases and J by 0 bases, with 11 bases between the two germline ends. From germline, CDR1 is SGHTA and CDR2 FQGNSA. The CDR3 contains 15 residues. The CDR3 spells CASSRSASSYNEQFF. The CDR3 nucleotides read TGTGCCAGCAGCCGAAGCGCTAGCTCCTACAATGAGCAGTTCTTC. Looking up the rest from reference TRBV7-2 and TRBJ2-1 gives the full variable domain: GAGVSQSPSNKVTEKGKDVELRCDPISGHTALYWYRQSLGQGLEFLIYFQGNSAPDKSGLPSDRFSAERTGGSVSTLTIQRTQQEDSAVYLCASSRSASSYNEQFFGPGTRLTVL.

The rearrangement links TRBV5-1 to TRBJ1-1; TRBD1 agrees at 7 bases. The V gene's germline CDR1 is SGHRS and CDR2 YFSETQ. V was pared by 2 bases and J by 4 bases, with 5 bases of the junction left unmatched. The length of the CDR3 is 14 residues. The CDR3 DNA follows: TGCGCCAGCAGCTTACAGGGGAAGAGCACTGAAGCTTTCTTT. This translates into CASSLQGKSTEAFF.

This clonotype was detected a few times. This sequence joins TRBV7-6 and TRBJ1-4; tentatively, D is TRBD1 (5 bases). Germline CDR1 and CDR2: SGHVS and FNYEAQ. The CDR3 runs 13 residues. V was clipped by 10 bases and J by 5 bases, with 14 bases between them. The chain's CDR3 is CATRAGSNEKLFF. The CDR3 DNA reads TGTGCCACCCGGGCAGGGAGCAATGAAAAACTGTTTTTT.

The chain uses TRBV28 and TRBJ2-7; D might be TRBD1 (5 bases). The V gene's germline CDR1 is MDHEN and CDR2 SYDVKM. This CDR3 spans 17 amino acids. Trimming took 2 bases from V and 1 from J, leaving 18 bases between them. The CDR3 reads CASSLDLGVPPSYEQYF. The CDR3 region has the DNA TGTGCCAGCAGTTTAGACCTAGGGGTACCTCCGTCCTACGAGCAGTACTTC.

The chain recombines TRBV15 with TRBJ2-3, with D possibly being TRBD1 (5 bases). This CDR3 is 16 amino acids long. CDR1 is LNHNV and CDR2 is YYDKDF in the germline V gene (reference sequence). Trimming removed 1 base at V and 3 bases at J, with 14 bases between. The CDR3 loop is CATSRVGQGRTDTQYF. The CDR3 DNA sequence: TGTGCCACCAGCAGAGTGGGGCAGGGAAGAACAGATACGCAGTATTTT.

The chain is built from TRBV7-6 and TRBJ1-2; D is ambiguous. The germline V and J ends were trimmed by 5 bases and 6 bases, with 16 bases remaining between them. CDR1 and CDR2 from the germline V gene are SGHVS and FNYEAQ. The CDR3 consists of 14 residues. CDR3 loop: CASSPLPVPDGYTF. The CDR3 nucleotides read TGTGCCAGCAGCCCTCTACCCGTCCCGGATGGCTACACCTTC.

This clonotype was picked up a small number of times. V usage is TRBV18 and J usage is TRBJ1-2; 9 bases line up with TRBD1. Germline CDR1 KGHSH, CDR2 LQKENI. This CDR3 comprises 15 residues. The V segment lost 4 bases and the J segment 8 bases; nucleotides outside the gene matches: 11. In nucleotides, the CDR3 is TGTGCCAGCTCACAGCAAATTGACAGGGGGAGCGGCTACACCTTC. It encodes CASSQQIDRGSGYTF.